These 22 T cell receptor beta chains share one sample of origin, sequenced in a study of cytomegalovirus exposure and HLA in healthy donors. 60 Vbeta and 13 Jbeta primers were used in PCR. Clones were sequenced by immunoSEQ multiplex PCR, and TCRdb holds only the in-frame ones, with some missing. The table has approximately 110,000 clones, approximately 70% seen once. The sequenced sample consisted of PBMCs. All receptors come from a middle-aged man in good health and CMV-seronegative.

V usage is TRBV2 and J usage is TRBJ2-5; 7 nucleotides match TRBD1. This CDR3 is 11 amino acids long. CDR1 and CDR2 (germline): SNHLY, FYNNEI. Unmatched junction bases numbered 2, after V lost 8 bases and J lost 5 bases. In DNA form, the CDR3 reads TGTGCCAGCGAACAGGGGGAGACCCAGTACTTC. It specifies CASEQGETQYF.

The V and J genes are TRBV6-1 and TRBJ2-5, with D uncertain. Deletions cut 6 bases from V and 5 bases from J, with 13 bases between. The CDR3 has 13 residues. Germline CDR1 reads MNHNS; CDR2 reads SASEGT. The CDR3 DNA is TGTGCCAGCAGGGTGAACGGTTGGGAGACCCAGTACTTC. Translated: CASRVNGWETQYF.

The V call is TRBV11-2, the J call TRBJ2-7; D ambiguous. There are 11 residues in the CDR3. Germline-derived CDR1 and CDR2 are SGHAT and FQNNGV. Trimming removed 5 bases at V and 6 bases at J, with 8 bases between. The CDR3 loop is CASSQACEQYF. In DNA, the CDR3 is TGTGCCAGCAGCCAAGCGTGCGAGCAGTACTTC.

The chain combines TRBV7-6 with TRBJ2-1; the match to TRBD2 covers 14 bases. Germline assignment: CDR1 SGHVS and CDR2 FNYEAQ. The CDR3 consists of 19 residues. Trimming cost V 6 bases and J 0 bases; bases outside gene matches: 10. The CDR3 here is CASSPGLAGAIDSYNEQFF. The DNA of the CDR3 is TGTGCCAGCAGTCCGGGACTAGCGGGGGCGATCGACTCCTACAATGAGCAGTTCTTC.

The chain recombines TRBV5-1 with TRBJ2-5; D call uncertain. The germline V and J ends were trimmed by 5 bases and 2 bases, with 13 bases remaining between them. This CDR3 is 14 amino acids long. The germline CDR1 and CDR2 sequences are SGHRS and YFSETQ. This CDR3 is CASSLELEQETQYF. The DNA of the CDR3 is TGCGCCAGCAGTCTGGAGTTGGAACAAGAGACCCAGTACTTC.

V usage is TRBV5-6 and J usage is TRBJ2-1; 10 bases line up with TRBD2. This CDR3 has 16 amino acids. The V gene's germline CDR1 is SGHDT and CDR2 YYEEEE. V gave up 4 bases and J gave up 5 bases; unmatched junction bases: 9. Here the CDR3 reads CASSLIPSGGNNEQFF. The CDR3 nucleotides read TGTGCCAGCAGCCTAATCCCTAGCGGGGGCAACAATGAGCAGTTCTTC.

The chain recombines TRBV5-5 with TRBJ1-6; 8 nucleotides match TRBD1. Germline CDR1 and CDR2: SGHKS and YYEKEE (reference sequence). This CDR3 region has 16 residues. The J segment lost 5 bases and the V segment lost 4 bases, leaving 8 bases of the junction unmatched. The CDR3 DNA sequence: TGTGCCAGCAGCCTCAGACAGGGGCGAAATAATTCACCCCTCCACTTT. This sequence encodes CASSLRQGRNNSPLHF. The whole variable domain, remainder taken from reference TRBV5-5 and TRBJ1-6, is DAGVTQSPTHLIKTRGQQVTLRCSPISGHKSVSWYQQVLGQGPQFIFQYYEKEERGRGNFPDRFSARQFPNYSSELNVNALLLGDSALYLCASSLRQGRNNSPLHFGNGTRLTVT.

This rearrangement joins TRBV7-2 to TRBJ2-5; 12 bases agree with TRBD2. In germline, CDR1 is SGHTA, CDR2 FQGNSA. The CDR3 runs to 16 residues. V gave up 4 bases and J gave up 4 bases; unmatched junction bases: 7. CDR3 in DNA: TGTGCCAGCAGCTGGCGGGCTAGCGGGAGGGGAGAGACCCAGTACTTC. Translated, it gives CASSWRASGRGETQYF. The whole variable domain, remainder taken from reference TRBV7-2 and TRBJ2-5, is GAGVSQSPSNKVTEKGKDVELRCDPISGHTALYWYRQSLGQGLEFLIYFQGNSAPDKSGLPSDRFSAERTGGSVSTLTIQRTQQEDSAVYLCASSWRASGRGETQYFGPGTRLLVL.

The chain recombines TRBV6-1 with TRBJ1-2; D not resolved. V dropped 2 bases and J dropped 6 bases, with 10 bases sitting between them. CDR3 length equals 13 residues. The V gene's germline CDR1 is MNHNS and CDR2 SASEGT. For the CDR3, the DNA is TGTGCCAGCAGTGAATCGGCGGGAAATGGCTACACCTTC. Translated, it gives CASSESAGNGYTF.

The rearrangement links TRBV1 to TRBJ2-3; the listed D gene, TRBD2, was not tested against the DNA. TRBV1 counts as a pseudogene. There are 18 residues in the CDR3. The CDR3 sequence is CTSSQDSSERPPTDTQYF. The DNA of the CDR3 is TGCACCAGCAGCCAAGATAGCAGCGAGAGGCCTCCCACAGATACGCAGTATTTT.

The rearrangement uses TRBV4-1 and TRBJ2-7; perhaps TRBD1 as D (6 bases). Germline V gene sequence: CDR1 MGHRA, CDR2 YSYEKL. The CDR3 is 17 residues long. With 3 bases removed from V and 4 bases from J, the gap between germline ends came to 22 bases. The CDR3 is CASSHREGRGRLYEQYF. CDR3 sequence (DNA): TGCGCCAGCAGCCACCGAGAGGGCAGGGGAAGACTTTACGAGCAGTACTTC.

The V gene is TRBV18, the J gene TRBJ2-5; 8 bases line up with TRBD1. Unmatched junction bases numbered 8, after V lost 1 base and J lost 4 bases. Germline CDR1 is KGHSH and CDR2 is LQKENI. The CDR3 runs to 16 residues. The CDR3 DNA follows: TGTGCCAGCTCACCACTGGACAGGGCGAAGGGAGAGACCCAGTACTTC. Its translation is CASSPLDRAKGETQYF.

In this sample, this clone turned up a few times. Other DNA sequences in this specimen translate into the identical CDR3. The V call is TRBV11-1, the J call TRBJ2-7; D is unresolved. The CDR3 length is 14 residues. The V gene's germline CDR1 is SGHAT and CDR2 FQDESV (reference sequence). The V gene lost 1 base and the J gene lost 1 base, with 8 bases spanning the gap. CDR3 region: CASSLGTGSYEQYF. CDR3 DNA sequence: TGTGCCAGCAGCTTAGGCACCGGGTCCTACGAGCAGTACTTC.

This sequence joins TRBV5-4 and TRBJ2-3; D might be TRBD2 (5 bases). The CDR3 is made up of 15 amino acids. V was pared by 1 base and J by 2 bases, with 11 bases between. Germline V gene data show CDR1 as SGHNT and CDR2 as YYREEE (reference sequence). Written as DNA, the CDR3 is TGTGCCAGCAGCTTGAATAGCGACACCACAGATACGCAGTATTTT. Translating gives CASSLNSDTTDTQYF.

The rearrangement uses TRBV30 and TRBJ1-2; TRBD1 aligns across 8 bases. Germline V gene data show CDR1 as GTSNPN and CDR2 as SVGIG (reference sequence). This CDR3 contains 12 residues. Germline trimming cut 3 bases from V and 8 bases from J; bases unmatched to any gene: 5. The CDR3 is CAWRLAGGGYTF. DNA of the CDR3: TGTGCCTGGAGATTGGCAGGGGGCGGCTACACCTTC.

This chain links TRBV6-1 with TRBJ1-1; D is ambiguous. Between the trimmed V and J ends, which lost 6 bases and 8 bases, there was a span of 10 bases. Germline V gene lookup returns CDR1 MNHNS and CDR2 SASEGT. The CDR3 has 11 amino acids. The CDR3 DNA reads TGTGCCAGCAGCGAACAGTTGGAAGCTTTCTTT. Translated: CASSEQLEAFF.

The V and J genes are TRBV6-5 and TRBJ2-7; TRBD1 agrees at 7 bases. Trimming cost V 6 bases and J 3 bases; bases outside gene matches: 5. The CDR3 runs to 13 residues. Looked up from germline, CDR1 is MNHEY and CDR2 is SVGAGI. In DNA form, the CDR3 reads TGTGCCAGCAGCTCCGGACAGGACTACGAGCAGTACTTC. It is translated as CASSSGQDYEQYF.

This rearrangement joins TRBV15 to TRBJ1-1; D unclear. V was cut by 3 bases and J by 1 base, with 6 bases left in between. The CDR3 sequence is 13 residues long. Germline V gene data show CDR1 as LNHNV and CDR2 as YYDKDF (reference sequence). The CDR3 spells CATSRPENTEAFF. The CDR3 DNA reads TGTGCCACCAGCAGGCCAGAGAACACTGAAGCTTTCTTT.

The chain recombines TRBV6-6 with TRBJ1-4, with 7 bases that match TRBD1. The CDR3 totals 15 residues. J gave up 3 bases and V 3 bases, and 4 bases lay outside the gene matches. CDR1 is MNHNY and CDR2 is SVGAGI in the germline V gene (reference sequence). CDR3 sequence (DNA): TGTGCCAGCAGTTATGAGGGGGCGGCTAATGAAAAACTGTTTTTT. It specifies CASSYEGAANEKLFF.

This CDR3 reads CASSQVGGPEGDTQYF. DNA of the CDR3: TGTGCCAGCAGCCAAGTGGGGGGGCCTGAGGGAGATACGCAGTATTTT. This chain links TRBV4-2 with TRBJ2-3, with D perhaps TRBD2 (7 bases). CDR3 length equals 16 residues. V was clipped by 1 base and J by 5 bases, with 16 bases between them. Germline V gene lookup returns CDR1 LGHNA and CDR2 YNFKEQ.

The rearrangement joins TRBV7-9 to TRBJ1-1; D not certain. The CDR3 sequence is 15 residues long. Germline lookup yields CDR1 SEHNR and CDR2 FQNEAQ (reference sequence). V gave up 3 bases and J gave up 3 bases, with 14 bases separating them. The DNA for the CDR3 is TGTGCCAGCAGCTTTCCCCGGGGTTTGGACACTGAAGCTTTCTTT. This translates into CASSFPRGLDTEAFF.

The CDR3 sequence: CASSFTDRGEETQYF. The CDR3 region has the DNA TGTGCCAGCAGCTTCACGGACAGGGGTGAAGAGACCCAGTACTTC. The rearrangement joins TRBV7-9 to TRBJ2-5, with 9 bases that match TRBD1. Germline loops: CDR1 SEHNR, CDR2 FQNEAQ (reference sequence). This CDR3 is built from 15 residues. The V segment lost 3 bases and the J segment 3 bases; nucleotides outside the gene matches: 5.